This TCR beta chain was retrieved from a study of T cell responses to AZD1222 COVID-19 vaccine. Sequenced by immunoSEQ multiplex PCR; TCRdb stores in-frame clones only, minus some. The sample lists about 120,000 clones; 70% to 90% were seen once. The CDR3 runs to 14 residues. The V and J ends lost 3 bases and 3 bases, in that order; junction bases with no gene match: 3. The germline V gene has CDR1 KGHSH and CDR2 LQKENI. This clone was seen only once. The chain is built from TRBV18 and TRBJ2-3; 7 bases fit TRBD2. This TCR was sampled from an adult in good health. Sequenced material: peripheral blood, taken on day 0 of AZD1222 vaccination. The CDR3 sequence: CASSPGGGTDTQYF. In nucleotides, the CDR3 is TGTGCCAGCTCACCGGGGGGAGGGACAGATACGCAGTATTTT.